The 31 T cell receptor beta chains below all came from one sample that was sequenced in a study of cytomegalovirus exposure and HLA in healthy donors. The PCR was carried out with 60 Vbeta primers and 13 Jbeta primers. Generated by immunoSEQ multiplex PCR, the TCRdb table keeps only in-frame clones and is missing some. The table lists roughly 100,000 clones, 55% to 80% of them singletons. The sequencing sample was made of PBMCs. The origin of the receptors is a human donor in good health.

This clone was seen a single time. At one end the junction does not follow the germline gene, possibly because of a read error. V is TRBV7-7 and J is TRBJ2-5, with D unclear. From germline, CDR1 is SSHAT and CDR2 FNYEAQ (reference sequence). The CDR3 loop spans 13 amino acids. The CDR3 loop is CASSSHPGETQYF. The CDR3 DNA sequence: TGTGCTAGCAGCTCACACCCCGGGGAGACCCAGTACTTC.

This clone was seen a few times. The chain couples TRBV11-3 to TRBJ2-7, with D hard to call. The CDR3 loop spans 8 amino acids. Trimming cost V 7 bases and J 12 bases, with 7 bases left between them. Germline V gene sequence: CDR1 SGHNT, CDR2 YENEEA. CDR3 sequence (DNA): TGTGCCAGCACCGTCGGGTACTTC. This gives the protein CASTVGYF.

V gene TRBV30 combines with J gene TRBJ2-6; no reliable D call. In germline, CDR1 is GTSNPN, CDR2 SVGIG (reference sequence). Between the trimmed V and J ends, which lost 3 bases and 2 bases, there was a span of 11 bases. The CDR3 is made up of 15 amino acids. CDR3 DNA: TGTGCCTGGAGCCGCGGTCCGACTGGGGCCAACGTCCTGACTTTC. It is translated as CAWSRGPTGANVLTF. Combining the CDR3 with reference TRBV30 and TRBJ2-6 gives the whole variable domain SQTIHQWPATLVQPVGSPLSLECTVEGTSNPNLYWYRQAAGRGLQLLFYSVGIGQISSEVPQNLSASRPQDRQFILSSKKLLLSDSGFYLCAWSRGPTGANVLTFGAGSRLTVL.

The gene calls are TRBV7-2 and TRBJ1-2; D gene unclear. CDR1 and CDR2 (germline): SGHTA, FQGNSA. CDR3 length equals 15 residues. V was pared by 2 bases and J by 1 base, with 11 bases between. CDR3 residues: CASSLREQLNYGYTF. CDR3 bases: TGTGCCAGCAGCTTACGGGAACAGCTTAACTATGGCTACACCTTC.

This clone came up a few times. This rearrangement joins TRBV5-6 to TRBJ1-3, with D uncertain. Looked up from germline, CDR1 is SGHDT and CDR2 is YYEEEE. V was cut by 2 bases and J by 1 base, with 7 bases left in between. CDR3 length: 14 residues. DNA for the CDR3: TGTGCCAGCAGCTTATTTGTATCTGGAAACACCATATATTTT. The encoded protein is CASSLFVSGNTIYF.

The chain links TRBV7-9 to TRBJ2-1; D gene unclear. V was shortened by 1 base and J by 2 bases, with 12 bases between the two germline ends. The CDR3 extends over 16 amino acids. CDR1 and CDR2 (germline): SEHNR, FQNEAQ (reference sequence). The CDR3 DNA sequence: TGTGCCAGCAGCTTAGTCGGCTACAGTACCTACAATGAGCAGTTCTTC. It codes for CASSLVGYSTYNEQFF.

This sequence joins TRBV15 and TRBJ2-7; 9 positions agree with TRBD2. Germline CDR1 is LNHNV and CDR2 is YYDKDF (reference sequence). With 5 bases clipped from V and 5 bases from J, the junction kept 19 bases outside the gene matches. The CDR3 runs 18 residues. CDR3 protein: CATSDAVGPTSGRNEQYF. The CDR3 DNA reads TGTGCCACCAGCGATGCCGTTGGGCCCACTAGCGGGCGTAACGAGCAGTACTTC.

The genes are TRBV18 and TRBJ2-3; 9 bases are a match to TRBD2. Unmatched junction bases numbered 4, after V lost 3 bases and J lost 6 bases. The CDR3 totals 14 residues. Germline V gene sequence: CDR1 KGHSH, CDR2 LQKENI. The CDR3 nucleotides read TGTGCCAGCTCACCCGCGGGAGGGCTGGATACGCAGTATTTT. Translating gives CASSPAGGLDTQYF.

Worth noting for this clone: Other DNA sequences in the same sample also yield this CDR3. This chain uses TRBV2 with TRBJ1-1; 8 nucleotides agree with TRBD1. From germline, CDR1 is SNHLY and CDR2 FYNNEI. With V trimmed by 9 bases and J by 1 base, 10 bases remained unmatched. The CDR3 is 15 amino acids. CDR3 loop: CASLRTGSRNTEAFF. The CDR3 nucleotides read TGTGCCAGTCTCCGGACAGGGAGTAGGAACACTGAAGCTTTCTTT. The full variable domain, completed using reference TRBV2 and TRBJ1-1, is EPEVTQTPSHQVTQMGQEVILRCVPISNHLYFYWYRQILGQKVEFLVSFYNNEISEKSEIFDDQFSVERPDGSNFTLKIRSTKLEDSAMYFCASLRTGSRNTEAFFGQGTRLTVV.

The chain uses TRBV11-2 and TRBJ1-4; 7 nucleotides align to TRBD1. CDR1 is SGHAT, CDR2 FQNNGV, per germline. This CDR3 region has 14 residues. J lost 2 bases, V lost 3 bases, and 0 bases had no gene match. This CDR3 reads CASSLGQTNEKLFF. The DNA of the CDR3 is TGTGCCAGCAGCTTGGGACAGACTAATGAAAAACTGTTTTTT.

The CDR3 loop is CAWSVYNSNQPQHF. The CDR3 DNA reads as TGTGCCTGGAGTGTATATAATAGCAATCAGCCCCAGCATTTT. The rearrangement joins TRBV30 to TRBJ1-5; D not certain. The V and J ends lost 0 bases and 0 bases respectively, with 6 bases between them. CDR1 and CDR2 (germline): GTSNPN, SVGIG (reference sequence). The length of the CDR3 is 14 residues.

A word on this clone: This same CDR3 is encoded by further DNA sequences in the sample. This chain joins TRBV4-2 and TRBJ1-1; D is perhaps TRBD1 (5 bases). Per germline, CDR1 LGHNA and CDR2 YNFKEQ. V was clipped by 3 bases and J by 5 bases, with 10 bases between them. The CDR3 contains 13 residues. The CDR3 sequence: CASSQGGETEAFF. CDR3 sequence (DNA): TGTGCCAGCAGCCAGGGGGGAGAGACTGAAGCTTTCTTT.

This clone was observed a few times. The rearrangement uses TRBV5-4 and TRBJ2-3; the D is unclear. Trimming cost V 0 bases and J 6 bases, with 8 bases left between them. Germline CDR1 SGHNT, CDR2 YYREEE (reference sequence). The CDR3 is 13 amino acids. The CDR3 nucleotides are TGTGCCAGCAGCTTGGGCGCTGGTGATACGCAGTATTTT. This codes for CASSLGAGDTQYF.

This chain joins TRBV4-1 and TRBJ1-5, with 8 bases matching TRBD1. Losses at the gene ends were 1 base for V and 7 bases for J; bases not matched to a gene: 9. The CDR3 covers 16 residues. The germline V gene encodes CDR1 MGHRA and CDR2 YSYEKL. CDR3 in amino acids: CASSQVFGQGGQPQHF. The CDR3 nucleotides read TGCGCCAGCAGCCAAGTGTTCGGACAGGGTGGACAGCCCCAGCATTTT.

The J gene is TRBJ2-7, the V gene TRBV28; D is unclear. The CDR3 has 10 amino acids. The germline V and J ends were trimmed by 5 bases and 5 bases, with 4 bases remaining between them. In germline, CDR1 is MDHEN, CDR2 SYDVKM. The CDR3 protein is CASSIDEQYF. The CDR3 nucleotides are TGTGCCAGCAGTATCGACGAGCAGTACTTC.

V gene TRBV27 combines with J gene TRBJ2-7; 8 nucleotides align to TRBD1. The trim removed 3 bases at V and 3 bases at J, leaving 1 base unmatched. Looked up from germline, CDR1 is MNHEY and CDR2 is SMNVEV (reference sequence). There are 13 residues in the CDR3. CDR3 residues: CASSFTGGYEQYF. The CDR3 nucleotides are TGTGCCAGCAGTTTCACAGGGGGCTACGAGCAGTACTTC.

The sample holds a few counts of this clone. The chain is built from TRBV30 and TRBJ2-1; D is perhaps TRBD2 (5 bases). Trimming took off 3 bases at V and 7 bases at J, with 10 bases between the two ends. The CDR3 covers 12 residues. The germline CDR1 and CDR2 sequences are GTSNPN and SVGIG (reference sequence). CDR3 sequence (DNA): TGTGCCTGGAGCCCGGGAACAAATGAGCAGTTCTTC. It is translated as CAWSPGTNEQFF.

The J gene is TRBJ2-3, the V gene TRBV14; a weak D match, TRBD2 (5 bases). With 3 bases removed from V and 4 bases from J, the gap between germline ends came to 17 bases. This CDR3 comprises 16 residues. Germline assignment: CDR1 SGHDN and CDR2 FVKESK. The DNA for the CDR3 is TGTGCCAGCAGCCATCGTAAGAGGGAAAAATCAGATACGCAGTATTTT. Translated: CASSHRKREKSDTQYF.

CDR3: CASSPAGTDYEQYF. The CDR3 bases are TGTGCCAGCAGTCCAGCCGGGACAGACTACGAGCAGTACTTC. The chain combines TRBV28 with TRBJ2-7; 7 bases agree with TRBD1. V lost 5 bases and J lost 3; bases outside the gene matches: 7. CDR1 is MDHEN, CDR2 SYDVKM, per germline. The CDR3 extends over 14 amino acids. The variable domain in full, completed from reference TRBV28 and TRBJ2-7, reads DVKVTQSSRYLVKRTGEKVFLECVQDMDHENMFWYRQDPGLGLRLIYFSYDVKMKEKGDIPEGYSVSREKKERFSLILESASTNQTSMYLCASSPAGTDYEQYFGPGTRLTVT.

This clone was found a few times. V gene TRBV21-1 combines with J gene TRBJ1-5; the D call TRBD1 from the table was never checked on the DNA. TRBV21-1 is designated a pseudogene. This CDR3 region has 18 residues. This CDR3 is CASSKTLGTGQGNQPQHF. The CDR3 nucleotides read TGTGCCAGCAGCAAAACCCTCGGGACAGGGCAAGGCAATCAGCCCCAGCATTTT.

This clone turned up a few times. The CDR3 nucleotides read TGTGCCAGCAGTTTAAAGGACTATTATAGCAATCAGCCCCAGCATTTT. Its translation: CASSLKDYYSNQPQHF. The chain combines TRBV28 with TRBJ1-5; D gene uncertain. The CDR3 consists of 16 residues. CDR1 and CDR2 from the germline V gene are MDHEN and SYDVKM. Trimming shortened V by 2 bases and J by 0 bases, and 11 bases separated the two germline ends.

The rearrangement links TRBV27 to TRBJ2-7; 11 bases fit TRBD2. The CDR3 is made up of 14 amino acids. Trimming cost V 7 bases and J 5 bases; bases outside gene matches: 7. Germline values: CDR1 MNHEY, CDR2 SMNVEV (reference sequence). The CDR3 DNA reads TGTGCCAGCAAACTAGCGGGAGTGAGGGACGAGCAGTACTTC. It translates to CASKLAGVRDEQYF.

This clone was observed a few times. The chain joins TRBV5-4 to TRBJ2-3, with no clear D. Germline V gene data show CDR1 as SGHNT and CDR2 as YYREEE (reference sequence). V lost 5 bases and J 6 bases, leaving 25 bases between the germline ends. CDR3 length: 17 amino acids. This chain's CDR3 is CASSNRQLSVILDTQYF. The CDR3 DNA reads TGTGCCAGCAGTAATCGACAATTGTCGGTAATATTGGATACGCAGTATTTT.

The chain links TRBV10-3 to TRBJ1-1; D uncertain. Germline V lookup: CDR1 ENHRY, CDR2 SYGVKD. V was pared by 3 bases and J by 1 base, with 9 bases between. This CDR3 comprises 14 residues. The CDR3 nucleotides are TGTGCCATCAGTGACCAGACGGGGAACACTGAAGCTTTCTTT. Residues: CAISDQTGNTEAFF.

The V and J genes are TRBV18 and TRBJ1-1, with 12 bases that match TRBD1. V lost 8 bases, J lost 4 bases, and 14 bases stayed unmatched. The CDR3 has 17 amino acids. The germline gives CDR1 KGHSH, CDR2 LQKENI. In DNA form, the CDR3 reads TGTGCCAGCGCGCTCACCGGGACAGGGGGCGGCGGCACTGAAGCTTTCTTT. Encoded protein: CASALTGTGGGGTEAFF. The full variable domain, with the rest looked up from reference TRBV18 and TRBJ1-1, is NAGVMQNPRHLVRRRGQEARLRCSPMKGHSHVYWYRQLPEEGLKFMVYLQKENIIDESGMPKERFSAEFPKEGPSILRIQQVVRGDSAAYFCASALTGTGGGGTEAFFGQGTRLTVV.

The chain recombines TRBV6-1 with TRBJ1-1; the match to TRBD1 covers 11 bases. The V gene end was trimmed by 7 bases and the J gene end by 7 bases; junction bases not matched to a gene: 8. Germline V gene lookup returns CDR1 MNHNS and CDR2 SASEGT. The CDR3 has 14 amino acids. CDR3 in DNA: TGTGCCAGCACCTCGGACAGGGGGCATGGTGAAGCTTTCTTT. Protein: CASTSDRGHGEAFF.

The chain is built from TRBV6-5 and TRBJ2-7; possible D gene TRBD1, 5 bases. This CDR3 comprises 15 residues. Germline V gene sequence: CDR1 MNHEY, CDR2 SVGAGI. V lost 0 bases and J lost 0, with 9 bases in between. In DNA form, the CDR3 reads TGTGCCAGCAGTTACTCGGGGCAGGGCTCCTACGAGCAGTACTTC. This gives the protein CASSYSGQGSYEQYF.

There are a few counts of this clone. The chain couples TRBV21-1 to TRBJ1-3; the D call TRBD1 from the table was never checked on the DNA. TRBV21-1 is a listed pseudogene. The CDR3 covers 14 residues. This chain's CDR3 is CASSGTGAGNTIYF. The CDR3, as DNA: TGTGCCAGCAGCGGGACAGGGGCTGGAAACACCATATATTTT.

This clone showed up just once. The chain is built from TRBV18 and TRBJ1-5, with D unclear. There are 14 residues in the CDR3. CDR1 and CDR2 (germline): KGHSH, LQKENI. Deletions cut 6 bases from V and 2 bases from J, with 11 bases between. The CDR3 here is CASSRGIGNQPQHF. The DNA of the CDR3 is TGTGCCAGCTCGCGAGGGATTGGCAATCAGCCCCAGCATTTT.

The chain has TRBV7-9 and TRBJ1-3; 7 bases are shared with TRBD1. The germline V gene has CDR1 SEHNR and CDR2 FQNEAQ (reference sequence). Trimming cost V 2 bases and J 4 bases; bases outside gene matches: 2. The CDR3 runs to 14 residues. CDR3 loop: CASSLTTGGNTIYF. The CDR3 nucleotides are TGTGCCAGCAGCTTAACGACAGGGGGAAACACCATATATTTT.

The chain carries TRBV15 and TRBJ2-4; tentatively, D is TRBD2 (5 bases). Germline CDR1 is LNHNV and CDR2 is YYDKDF (reference sequence). This CDR3 is built from 14 residues. Between the trimmed V and J ends, which lost 0 bases and 6 bases, there was a span of 9 bases. This chain's CDR3 is CATSRDKAVNIQYF. The CDR3 nucleotides are TGTGCCACCAGCAGAGATAAAGCGGTAAACATTCAGTACTTC. The variable domain in full, completed from reference TRBV15 and TRBJ2-4, reads DAMVIQNPRYQVTQFGKPVTLSCSQTLNHNVMYWYQQKSSQAPKLLFHYYDKDFNNEADTPDNFQSRRPNTSFCFLDIRSPGLGDTAMYLCATSRDKAVNIQYFGAGTRLSVL.